Below are 23 T cell receptor beta chains sequenced from a single sample in a study of blood T cell repertoires in COVID-19. Profiled with immunoSEQ multiplex PCR; TCRdb holds only in-frame clones, not every one. The sample records about 430,000 clones, approximately 90% being singletons. The sample was peripheral blood. These receptor sequences come from a man aged 18-30 years with COVID-19, enrolled during active disease.

The DNA of the CDR3 is TGCGCCAGCAGCCAACCTAAAGGACTAGCGGGGGTCTTAGATACGCAGTATTTT. Translation gives CASSQPKGLAGVLDTQYF. The rearrangement uses TRBV4-1 and TRBJ2-3, with 13 bases that match TRBD2. J was trimmed by 5 bases and V by 2 bases; bases with no gene match: 10. The CDR3 totals 18 residues. CDR1 and CDR2 from the germline V gene are MGHRA and YSYEKL.

The J gene is TRBJ1-5, the V gene TRBV7-9; no reliable D call. The CDR3 has 17 residues. CDR1 is SEHNR, CDR2 FQNEAQ, per germline (reference sequence). Trimming took off 5 bases at V and 0 bases at J, with 17 bases between the two ends. The CDR3 region has the DNA TGTGCCAGCAGCCATAACGCAGGCGTTTATAGCAATCAGCCCCAGCATTTT. This sequence encodes CASSHNAGVYSNQPQHF.

This rearrangement joins TRBV19 to TRBJ1-1, with D tentatively TRBD1 (5 bases). The CDR3 has 13 amino acids. Deletions cut 7 bases from V and 3 bases from J, with 12 bases between. From germline, CDR1 is LNHDA and CDR2 SQIVND (reference sequence). CDR3 coding DNA: TGTGCCAGTAAGATTGGGGCGTACACTGAAGCTTTCTTT. Amino acid sequence: CASKIGAYTEAFF. Variable domain in full (rest from reference TRBV19 and TRBJ1-1): DGGITQSPKYLFRKEGQNVTLSCEQNLNHDAMYWYRQDPGQGLRLIYYSQIVNDFQKGDIAEGYSVSREKKESFPLTVTSAQKNPTAFYLCASKIGAYTEAFFGQGTRLTVV.

The gene calls are TRBV6-5 and TRBJ2-7; 7 bases are shared with TRBD2. Unmatched junction bases numbered 5, after V lost 0 bases and J lost 0 bases. The CDR3 sequence is 16 residues long. Germline-derived CDR1 and CDR2 are MNHEY and SVGAGI. This chain's CDR3 is CASSYSAAGSSYEQYF. The CDR3 DNA is TGTGCCAGCAGTTACTCGGCAGCGGGAAGCTCCTACGAGCAGTACTTC.

The chain has TRBV11-3 and TRBJ2-7, with 10 bases aligning to TRBD1. The CDR3 is 15 amino acids. The germline V gene has CDR1 SGHNT and CDR2 YENEEA. The V and J ends lost 1 base and 2 bases, in that order; junction bases with no gene match: 2. The CDR3 here is CASSLVGTGAYEQYF. CDR3 nucleotide sequence: TGTGCCAGCAGCTTAGTAGGGACAGGGGCCTACGAGCAGTACTTC.

The chain has TRBV27 and TRBJ2-1; D is perhaps TRBD1 (6 bases). V was clipped by 7 bases and J by 10 bases, with 14 bases between them. Germline-derived CDR1 and CDR2 are MNHEY and SMNVEV (reference sequence). The CDR3 covers 12 residues. CDR3 bases: TGTGCCAGCACTATAGGGGGACGAGAGCAGTTCTTC. It codes for CASTIGGREQFF.

The V gene is TRBV20-1, the J gene TRBJ2-3; 7 bases map to TRBD2. The CDR3 totals 15 residues. With V trimmed by 3 bases and J by 2 bases, 8 bases remained unmatched. From germline, CDR1 is DFQATT and CDR2 SNEGSKA (reference sequence). The CDR3: CSASTGRGSTDTQYF. In DNA form, the CDR3 reads TGCAGTGCTAGTACGGGGCGGGGGTCCACAGATACGCAGTATTTT.

The chain recombines TRBV11-3 with TRBJ2-2; TRBD2 agrees at 7 bases. This CDR3 has 16 residues. Germline V gene lookup returns CDR1 SGHNT and CDR2 YENEEA. Losses at the gene ends were 4 bases for V and 4 bases for J; bases not matched to a gene: 9. CDR3 sequence (DNA): TGTGCCAGCAGCTCCTTGGGGCGGGAGATCACCGGGGAGCTGTTTTTT. Its protein is CASSSLGREITGELFF.

A few counts support this clone. The chain employs TRBV4-1 and TRBJ2-3; D is ambiguous. Germline CDR1 is MGHRA and CDR2 is YSYEKL. The CDR3 loop spans 14 amino acids. Trimming shortened V by 1 base and J by 2 bases, and 7 bases separated the two germline ends. The CDR3 sequence is CASSQAQTTDTQYF. CDR3 in DNA: TGCGCCAGCAGCCAAGCACAGACCACAGATACGCAGTATTTT.

DNA for the CDR3: TGTGCCAGCAGCCGGCCGGGAACTCAAGAGACCCAGTACTTC. Residues: CASSRPGTQETQYF. The chain is built from TRBV7-2 and TRBJ2-5, with TRBD2 as a possible D gene (5 bases). The CDR3 consists of 14 residues. V shed 5 bases and J shed 2 bases, with 12 bases lying between them. CDR1 and CDR2 from the germline V gene are SGHTA and FQGNSA.

The chain combines TRBV6-5 with TRBJ1-2, with unresolved D. Trimming took off 6 bases at V and 2 bases at J, with 10 bases between the two ends. Germline loops: CDR1 MNHEY, CDR2 SVGAGI. The CDR3 is 13 residues long. The CDR3 sequence: CASRATENYGYTF. For the CDR3, the DNA is TGTGCCAGCAGAGCGACGGAGAACTATGGCTACACCTTC.

J is TRBJ2-3 and V is TRBV5-4, with D perhaps TRBD2 (5 bases). Germline CDR1 is SGHNT and CDR2 is YYREEE (reference sequence). Trimming stripped 4 bases from V and 5 bases from J, with 26 bases between. The CDR3 length is 18 residues. CDR3 in amino acids: CASSPSPGIQDARDTQYF. In nucleotides, the CDR3 is TGTGCCAGCAGCCCCTCTCCCGGGATCCAAGATGCCCGAGATACGCAGTATTTT.

The chain recombines TRBV5-1 with TRBJ2-7; possibly TRBD2 for D (6 bases). From germline, CDR1 is SGHRS and CDR2 YFSETQ. There are 14 residues in the CDR3. The ends were cut back, 5 bases at V and 2 bases at J, with 14 bases in the middle. The CDR3 DNA sequence: TGCGCCAGCAGGGCGGGACCGGGAGCCTACGAGCAGTACTTC. Protein sequence: CASRAGPGAYEQYF.

The rearrangement joins TRBV25-1 to TRBJ2-1, with 9 nucleotides matching TRBD1. V lost 4 bases, J lost 8 bases, and 9 bases stayed unmatched. In germline, CDR1 is MGHDK, CDR2 SYGVNS. The CDR3 runs to 15 residues. CDR3 amino acids: CASSGGQGIVDEQFF. Here the CDR3 DNA reads TGTGCCAGCAGTGGGGGACAGGGAATTGTCGATGAGCAGTTCTTC.

This rearrangement joins TRBV3-1 (or the pseudogene TRBV3-2) to TRBJ2-7; a possible D gene is TRBD2 (6 bases). Germline CDR1 reads LGHDT; CDR2 reads YNNKEL (reference sequence). The ends were cut back, 5 bases at V and 3 bases at J, with 14 bases in the middle. The CDR3 spans 14 residues. The CDR3, as DNA: TGTGCCAGCAGCTCGCGGGACGGCCTCTACGAGCAGTACTTC. Translation gives CASSSRDGLYEQYF.

The V gene is TRBV7-2, the J gene TRBJ2-7, with 7 nucleotides matching TRBD1. V lost 3 bases, J lost 1 base, and 3 bases stayed unmatched. Looked up from germline, CDR1 is SGHTA and CDR2 is FQGNSA. CDR3 length equals 14 residues. CDR3 DNA: TGTGCCAGCAGCTTCAAACAGGGGTCCTACGAGCAGTACTTC. It encodes CASSFKQGSYEQYF.

This sequence joins TRBV29-1 and TRBJ2-1; 9 bases map to TRBD1. This CDR3 region has 13 residues. CDR1 and CDR2 (germline): SQVTM, ANQGSEA. The V segment lost 6 bases and the J segment 7 bases; nucleotides outside the gene matches: 7. The CDR3 reads CSVPGQGRNEQFF. For the CDR3, the DNA is TGCAGCGTCCCGGGACAGGGACGGAATGAGCAGTTCTTC.

The chain carries TRBV11-2 and TRBJ2-7; D unclear. The CDR3 extends over 11 amino acids. Germline V CDR1 and CDR2: SGHAT, FQNNGV. Between the trimmed V and J ends, which lost 10 bases and 1 base, there was a span of 8 bases. CDR3 sequence (DNA): TGTGCCACCGCGCGTTCCTACGAGCAGTACTTC. Amino acid sequence: CATARSYEQYF.

The chain joins TRBV29-1 to TRBJ1-6; D unclear. This CDR3 contains 14 residues. V lost 8 bases, J lost 6 bases, and 17 bases lay in between. Germline CDR1 and CDR2: SQVTM and ANQGSEA. CDR3: CSFREGGFNSPLHF. The DNA of the CDR3 is TGCAGCTTTCGGGAAGGCGGTTTTAATTCACCCCTCCACTTT.

The chain employs TRBV5-8 and TRBJ2-7; 7 nucleotides line up with TRBD1. The germline V gene has CDR1 SGHTS and CDR2 YDEGEE. The CDR3 is made up of 15 amino acids. Trimming removed 0 bases from V and 4 bases from J; junction bases left unmatched: 7. CDR3 in DNA: TGTGCCAGCAGCTTGGGTCTGGGACAGAGTTACGAGCAGTACTTC. It encodes CASSLGLGQSYEQYF.

This clone was recorded a few times. Other nucleotide sequences in the sample specify the same CDR3. The rearrangement uses TRBV5-1 and TRBJ2-3, with 7 bases matching TRBD2. Germline CDR1 is SGHRS and CDR2 is YFSETQ. The CDR3 sequence is 14 residues long. Trimming cost V 2 bases and J 2 bases; bases outside gene matches: 2. The CDR3 DNA is TGCGCCAGCAGCTTTAGCGGGTCCACAGATACGCAGTATTTT. As protein: CASSFSGSTDTQYF.

CDR3 bases: TGTGCCAGCAGTTACCAACCCGGAGGCTTGGTAAATGGCTACACCTTC. Protein product: CASSYQPGGLVNGYTF. This sequence joins TRBV6-5 and TRBJ1-2; D not resolved. There are 16 residues in the CDR3. Germline values: CDR1 MNHEY, CDR2 SVGAGI. V lost 2 bases and J 6 bases, leaving 19 bases between the germline ends.

The table lists this clone with a count of one. V is TRBV9 and J is TRBJ2-2; D may be TRBD2 (5 bases). Germline V gene data show CDR1 as SGDLS and CDR2 as YYNGEE. V was cut by 0 bases and J by 6 bases, with 12 bases left in between. The CDR3 runs 15 residues. The CDR3 coding sequence is TGTGCCAGCAGCGTAGCTACGGCCGGGGCCGGGGAGCTGTTTTTT. Encoded protein: CASSVATAGAGELFF.